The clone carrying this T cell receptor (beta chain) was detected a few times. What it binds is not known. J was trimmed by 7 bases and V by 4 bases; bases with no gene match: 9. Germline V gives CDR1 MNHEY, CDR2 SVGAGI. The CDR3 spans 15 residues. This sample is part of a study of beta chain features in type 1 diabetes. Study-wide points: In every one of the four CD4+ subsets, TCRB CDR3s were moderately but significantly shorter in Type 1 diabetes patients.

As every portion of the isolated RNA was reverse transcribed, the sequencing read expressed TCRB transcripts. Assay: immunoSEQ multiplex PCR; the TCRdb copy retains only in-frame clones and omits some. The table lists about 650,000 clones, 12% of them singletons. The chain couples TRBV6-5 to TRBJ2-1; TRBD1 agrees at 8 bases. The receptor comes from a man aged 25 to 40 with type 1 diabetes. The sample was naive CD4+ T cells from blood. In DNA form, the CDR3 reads TGTGCCAGCAGTTTCCTCAAAGACAGGGGTAATGAGCAGTTCTTC. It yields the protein CASSFLKDRGNEQFF.